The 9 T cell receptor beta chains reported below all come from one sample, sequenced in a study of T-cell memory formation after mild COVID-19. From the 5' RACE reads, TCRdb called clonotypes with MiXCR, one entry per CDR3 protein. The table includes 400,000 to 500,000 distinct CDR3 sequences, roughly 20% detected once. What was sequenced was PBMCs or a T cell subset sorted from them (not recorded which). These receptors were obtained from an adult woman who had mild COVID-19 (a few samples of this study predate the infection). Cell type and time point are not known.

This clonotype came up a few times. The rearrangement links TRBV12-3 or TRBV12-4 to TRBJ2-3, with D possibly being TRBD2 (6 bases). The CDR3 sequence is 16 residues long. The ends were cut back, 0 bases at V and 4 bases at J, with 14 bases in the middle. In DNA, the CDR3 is TGTGCCAGCAGTTTAGCGGGGGGACCTATTTCAGATACGCAGTATTTT. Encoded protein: CASSLAGGPISDTQYF.

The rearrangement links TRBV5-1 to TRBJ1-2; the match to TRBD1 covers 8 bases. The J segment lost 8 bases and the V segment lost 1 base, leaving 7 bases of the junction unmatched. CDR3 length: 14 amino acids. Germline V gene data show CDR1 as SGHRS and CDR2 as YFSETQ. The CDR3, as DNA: TGCGCCAGCAGCTTGCGACCAGGGGGCGACGGCTACACCTTC. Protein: CASSLRPGGDGYTF.

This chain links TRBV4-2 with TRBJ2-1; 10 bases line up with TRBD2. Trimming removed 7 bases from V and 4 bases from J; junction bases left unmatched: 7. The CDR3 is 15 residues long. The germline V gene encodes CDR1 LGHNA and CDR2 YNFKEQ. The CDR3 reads CASNPLAGAYNEQFF. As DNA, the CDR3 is TGTGCCAGCAACCCCCTAGCGGGAGCATACAATGAGCAGTTCTTC.

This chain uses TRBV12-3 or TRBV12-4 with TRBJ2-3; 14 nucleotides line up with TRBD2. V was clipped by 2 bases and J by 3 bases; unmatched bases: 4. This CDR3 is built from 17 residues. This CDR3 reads CASSLKGTSGSTDTQYF. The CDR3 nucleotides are TGTGCCAGCAGTTTAAAAGGGACTAGCGGGAGTACAGATACGCAGTATTTT.

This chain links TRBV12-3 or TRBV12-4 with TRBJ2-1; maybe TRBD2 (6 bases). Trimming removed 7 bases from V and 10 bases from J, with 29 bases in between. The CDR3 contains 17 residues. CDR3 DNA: TGTGCCAGCAACCTCCCGGTCGGGTCACAGAGAGGGAGGGAGCAGTTCTTC. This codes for CASNLPVGSQRGREQFF.

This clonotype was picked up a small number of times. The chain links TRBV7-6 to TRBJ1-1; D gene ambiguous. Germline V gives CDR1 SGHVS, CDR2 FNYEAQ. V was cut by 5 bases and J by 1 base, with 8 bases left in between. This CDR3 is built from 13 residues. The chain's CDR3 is CASSTQENTEAFF. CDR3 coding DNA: TGTGCCAGCAGCACCCAGGAGAACACTGAAGCTTTCTTT. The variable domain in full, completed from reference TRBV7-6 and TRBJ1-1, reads GAGVSQSPRYKVTKRGQDVALRCDPISGHVSLYWYRQALGQGPEFLTYFNYEAQQDKSGLPNDRFSAERPEGSISTLTIQRTEQRDSAMYRCASSTQENTEAFFGQGTRLTVV.

This CDR3 reads CASSLAVIVGGNYGYTF. The CDR3 DNA follows: TGTGCCAGCAGCTTAGCGGTGATAGTAGGGGGCAACTATGGCTACACCTTC. The genes are TRBV7-2 and TRBJ1-2, with TRBD1 matching 7 bases. V was pared by 0 bases and J by 2 bases, with 9 bases of the junction left unmatched. CDR1 SGHTA and CDR2 FQGNSA come from the germline V gene. This CDR3 spans 17 amino acids.

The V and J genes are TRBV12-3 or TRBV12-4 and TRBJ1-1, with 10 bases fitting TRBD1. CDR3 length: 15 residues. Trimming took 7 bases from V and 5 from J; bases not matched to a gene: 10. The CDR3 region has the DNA TGTGCCAGCACCTTCGGGAGGACAGGGGGGACTGAAGCTTTCTTT. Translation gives CASTFGRTGGTEAFF.

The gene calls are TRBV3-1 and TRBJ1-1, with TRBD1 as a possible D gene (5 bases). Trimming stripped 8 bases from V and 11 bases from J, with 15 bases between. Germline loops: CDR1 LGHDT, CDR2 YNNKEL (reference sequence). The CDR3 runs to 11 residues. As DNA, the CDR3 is TGTGCCAGCGGAACTGGGAAGGGGGCTTTCTTT. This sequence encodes CASGTGKGAFF.